Presented here are 7 T cell receptor beta chains from one specimen sequenced in a study of beta chain features in type 1 diabetes. cDNA synthesis used the whole RNA isolate, giving expressed TCRB sequences. The repertoire was sequenced with immunoSEQ multiplex PCR; TCRdb's copy has only in-frame clones and lacks some. The table lists 350,000 or so clones, around 20% of them singletons. Sequencing was done on a sample of naive CD4+ T cells from blood. Receptors were obtained from a woman aged 18-35 years in good health.

The V gene is TRBV30, the J gene TRBJ1-1, with D perhaps matching TRBD1 (5 bases). V was cut by 4 bases and J by 0 bases, with 15 bases left in between. The germline V gene has CDR1 GTSNPN and CDR2 SVGIG (reference sequence). The CDR3 length is 15 residues. The CDR3, as DNA: TGTGCCTGGACCCTCACCGGGGGATTGAACACTGAAGCTTTCTTT. Translated, it gives CAWTLTGGLNTEAFF.

A few counts support this clone. The chain employs TRBV9 and TRBJ1-1, with D perhaps TRBD1 (6 bases). Germline V gene lookup returns CDR1 SGDLS and CDR2 YYNGEE. V was cut by 5 bases and J by 2 bases, with 13 bases left in between. The CDR3 runs 14 residues. The CDR3 DNA follows: TGTGCCAGCAGTCAAGGACAGCCAAACACTGAAGCTTTCTTT. It is translated as CASSQGQPNTEAFF.

The J gene is TRBJ2-3, the V gene TRBV9, with 7 positions matching TRBD2. The CDR3 has 18 amino acids. Germline trimming cut 3 bases from V and 2 bases from J; bases unmatched to any gene: 15. From germline, CDR1 is SGDLS and CDR2 YYNGEE. The CDR3 DNA reads TGTGCCAGCAGCGGGACCCCCTGGGGGGGGTCAAACACAGATACGCAGTATTTT. This translates into CASSGTPWGGSNTDTQYF.

As regards this clone: The sample contains more than one DNA sequence encoding this CDR3. The chain joins TRBV2 to TRBJ2-2; maybe TRBD1 (6 bases). Trimming removed 6 bases at V and 5 bases at J, with 10 bases between. CDR1 SNHLY and CDR2 FYNNEI come from the germline V gene. This CDR3 is 13 amino acids long. CDR3 in amino acids: CASSPQGTGELFF. Written as DNA, the CDR3 is TGTGCCAGCAGCCCCCAGGGGACCGGGGAGCTGTTTTTT.

The chain employs TRBV7-9 and TRBJ2-7, with 13 bases lining up with TRBD2. V dropped 4 bases and J dropped 5; count of bases not matched to a gene: 8. CDR3 size: 16 residues. The germline CDR1 and CDR2 sequences are SEHNR and FQNEAQ (reference sequence). The CDR3: CASSSIPGTSGNEQYF. The CDR3 DNA reads as TGTGCCAGCAGCTCGATCCCCGGGACTAGCGGGAACGAGCAGTACTTC.

The V gene is TRBV4-2, the J gene TRBJ2-7, with TRBD2 matching 9 bases. The V and J ends lost 1 base and 1 base, in that order; junction bases with no gene match: 2. This CDR3 comprises 15 residues. Germline V gives CDR1 LGHNA, CDR2 YNFKEQ. The CDR3 DNA reads as TGTGCCAGCAGCCAAGGTAGCGGGGGATCCTACGAGCAGTACTTC. Protein: CASSQGSGGSYEQYF.

The gene calls are TRBV7-9 and TRBJ2-2; 7 bases align to TRBD2. Germline lookup yields CDR1 SEHNR and CDR2 FQNEAQ (reference sequence). Losses at the gene ends were 1 base for V and 1 base for J; bases not matched to a gene: 3. The CDR3 totals 16 residues. The CDR3 sequence: CASSLGLAENTGELFF. CDR3 coding DNA: TGTGCCAGCAGCTTAGGCCTAGCGGAGAACACCGGGGAGCTGTTTTTT.